This T cell receptor beta chain was sequenced in a study of CD8 T cells in Susac syndrome. The multiple sclerosis control group was made up of treatment-naive patients with stable or active relapsing-remitting disease. With random hexamers, reverse transcription was performed on about 0.45 to 1 ug of RNA. TCRdb recomputed calls from the immunoSEQ multiplex PCR reads with MiXCR, one row per CDR3 protein. The table shows about 200,000 distinct CDR3 sequences, with roughly 92% occurring only once. The CDR3 has 24 amino acids. The V end lost 2 bases, the J end lost 2 bases, and 37 bases lay between the germline ends. In germline, CDR1 is SNHLY, CDR2 FYNNEI.

Sequencing was carried out using CD8+ T cells from PBMCs. This clonotype was obtained from a human donor with multiple sclerosis. This sequence joins TRBV2 and TRBJ2-1, with TRBD1 as a possible D gene (10 bases). The CDR3 region has the DNA TGTGCCAGCAGTGAACCGCGTGACAGGGGGCGTGTTGAGCTGACTAGCGGTGCCTACAATGAGCAGTTCTTC. It codes for CASSEPRDRGRVELTSGAYNEQFF.